The 23 T cell receptor beta chains below all came from one sample that was sequenced in a study of T cells in Graves' hyperthyroidism and ophthalmopathy. Researchers amplified the TCR beta CDR3 regions from RNA transcripts. HTBI primers were the set used in a first-round RT-PCR of the TCR CDR3. TCRdb itself ran the multiplex PCR reads through MiXCR, one entry per CDR3 protein. This table holds about 400,000 distinct CDR3 sequences, about 14% found once. The sequenced material came from blood. These receptors were obtained from a young woman with Graves' ophthalmopathy.

The sample holds many counts of this clonotype. J is TRBJ1-5 and V is TRBV12-3 or TRBV12-4; 9 nucleotides line up with TRBD1. CDR3 length: 14 residues. With V trimmed by 6 bases and J by 10 bases, 10 bases remained unmatched. The DNA of the CDR3 is TGTGCCAGCAGATCCGGGACAGGGTTCTCTCCCCAGCATTTT. It translates to CASRSGTGFSPQHF.

The chain uses TRBV2 and TRBJ2-5, with D possibly being TRBD1 (5 bases). The length of the CDR3 is 15 residues. CDR1 and CDR2 (germline): SNHLY, FYNNEI. Between the trimmed V and J ends, which lost 3 bases and 4 bases, there was a span of 15 bases. CDR3 in DNA: TGTGCCAGCAGTGAGGTGGGGCTTCATACAGAGACCCAGTACTTC. It yields the protein CASSEVGLHTETQYF.

This clonotype came up many times. The gene calls are TRBV27 and TRBJ2-7; tentatively, D is TRBD1 (7 bases). The CDR3 runs to 12 residues. The V end was cut by 6 bases, the J end by 5 bases, with 11 bases between. CDR1 and CDR2 (germline): MNHEY, SMNVEV (reference sequence). The CDR3 DNA reads as TGTGCCAGCAGGACAGGGAGGAACGAGCAGTACTTC. Translating gives CASRTGRNEQYF.

The table lists this clonotype with many counts. The chain joins TRBV11-3 to TRBJ1-1, with D possibly TRBD1 on 6 matching bases. This CDR3 is 15 amino acids long. Germline V gives CDR1 SGHNT, CDR2 YENEEA. Trimming shortened V by 5 bases and J by 0 bases, and 13 bases separated the two germline ends. The CDR3 region is CASSRQGPVNTEAFF. In nucleotides, the CDR3 is TGTGCCAGCAGCCGTCAGGGGCCAGTGAACACTGAAGCTTTCTTT.

In its sample, this clonotype was seen many times. The CDR3 spells CSAQTDYYGYTF. The DNA of the CDR3 is TGCAGTGCCCAGACGGATTACTATGGCTACACCTTC. The chain is built from TRBV20-1 and TRBJ1-2, with unresolved D. This CDR3 has 12 amino acids. Per germline, CDR1 DFQATT and CDR2 SNEGSKA (reference sequence). V was trimmed by 6 bases and J by 3 bases, leaving 11 bases between them.

In this sample, this clonotype turned up many times. The genes are TRBV11-2 and TRBJ2-2; D is uncertain. Trimming took 8 bases from V and 9 from J, leaving 10 bases between them. The CDR3 extends over 11 amino acids. Germline lookup yields CDR1 SGHAT and CDR2 FQNNGV. The CDR3 DNA reads TGTGCCAGCCGCTCTTCCCGGGAGCTGTTTTTT. Translation: CASRSSRELFF.

There are many counts of this clonotype. The genes are TRBV29-1 and TRBJ2-7; possible D gene TRBD2, 6 bases. Germline CDR1 SQVTM, CDR2 ANQGSEA. This CDR3 spans 12 amino acids. With 7 bases removed from V and 3 bases from J, the gap between germline ends came to 13 bases. The CDR3 DNA sequence: TGCAGCGCGAATACCGGGGGCTACGAGCAGTACTTC. Protein: CSANTGGYEQYF.

The V call is TRBV15, the J call TRBJ2-1; 11 bases line up with TRBD1. The ends lost 4 bases at V and 6 bases at J; junction bases unmatched: 2. This CDR3 spans 14 amino acids. The germline gives CDR1 LNHNV, CDR2 YYDKDF (reference sequence). CDR3 residues: CATSIGTGGNEQFF. In DNA form, the CDR3 reads TGTGCCACCAGCATCGGGACAGGGGGCAATGAGCAGTTCTTC.

This clonotype was counted at least ten times. This chain connects TRBV7-2 to TRBJ2-3, with 16 bases that match TRBD2. After removal of 5 bases from V and 2 bases from J, the junction contained 7 bases not matched to a gene. Germline loops: CDR1 SGHTA, CDR2 FQGNSA. The CDR3 extends over 18 amino acids. The CDR3 DNA reads TGTGCCAGCAGCCCGAGGGGACTAGCGGGGGGGAACACAGATACGCAGTATTTT. Its translation is CASSPRGLAGGNTDTQYF. The full variable domain, rest sourced from reference TRBV7-2 and TRBJ2-3, is GAGVSQSPSNKVTEKGKDVELRCDPISGHTALYWYRQSLGQGLEFLIYFQGNSAPDKSGLPSDRFSAERTGGSVSTLTIQRTQQEDSAVYLCASSPRGLAGGNTDTQYFGPGTRLTVL.

This clonotype has ten or more counts. V usage is TRBV7-9 and J usage is TRBJ2-7; unclear D gene. Germline V CDR1 and CDR2: SEHNR, FQNEAQ (reference sequence). The CDR3 contains 16 residues. V lost 2 bases, J lost 0 bases, and 14 bases lay in between. The DNA for the CDR3 is TGTGCCAGCAGCTTATTCGCCGGTCCCAGCTCCTACGAGCAGTACTTC. It is translated as CASSLFAGPSSYEQYF. The variable domain in full, with the rest retrieved from reference TRBV7-9 and TRBJ2-7, is DTGVSQNPRHKITKRGQNVTFRCDPISEHNRLYWYRQTLGQGPEFLTYFQNEAQLEKSRLLSDRFSAERPKGSFSTLEIQRTEQGDSAMYLCASSLFAGPSSYEQYFGPGTRLTVT.

This clonotype came up once. The chain employs TRBV10-3 and TRBJ2-3; no clear D. Germline CDR1 and CDR2: ENHRY and SYGVKD. The V and J ends lost 7 bases and 5 bases respectively, with 13 bases between them. The CDR3 length is 13 residues. For the CDR3, the DNA is TGTGCCATCAACAGAGCTGAGTTAGATACGCAGTATTTT. This encodes CAINRAELDTQYF.

V is TRBV14 and J is TRBJ1-1, with D tentatively TRBD1 (5 bases). CDR3 length: 18 amino acids. Germline V CDR1 and CDR2: SGHDN, FVKESK. The ends were cut back, 4 bases at V and 3 bases at J, with 24 bases in the middle. DNA of the CDR3: TGTGCCAGCAGCCTTTCGCAGGGCGATGGGTGGAGGTACACTGAAGCTTTCTTT. Translated, it gives CASSLSQGDGWRYTEAFF.

This clonotype has only a few counts. This rearrangement joins TRBV6-5 to TRBJ1-5; perhaps TRBD1 as D (5 bases). Germline CDR1 is MNHEY and CDR2 is SVGAGI. CDR3 size: 11 residues. V was cut by 2 bases and J by 15 bases, with 11 bases left in between. For the CDR3, the DNA is TGTGCCAGCAGTTACCGCGACAGAACGCATTTT. Its translation is CASSYRDRTHF.

This clonotype was picked up many times. The CDR3 region has the DNA TGTGCCAGCAGCCGGGGACTAGCGGGGGGATCCCCCAAAAACATTCAGTACTTC. Amino acids: CASSRGLAGGSPKNIQYF. V gene TRBV3-1 combines with J gene TRBJ2-4; 15 bases fit TRBD2. The CDR3 is 18 residues long. Per germline, CDR1 LGHDT and CDR2 YNNKEL (reference sequence). The V and J ends lost 4 bases and 2 bases, in that order; junction bases with no gene match: 6.

This clonotype was found many times. The chain uses TRBV6-5 and TRBJ1-1, with unresolved D. The CDR3 runs 14 residues. Trimming stripped 0 bases from V and 4 bases from J, with 9 bases between. CDR1 MNHEY and CDR2 SVGAGI come from the germline V gene. The CDR3 protein is CASSYSPVGTEAFF. Written as DNA, the CDR3 is TGTGCCAGCAGTTACTCCCCGGTGGGCACTGAAGCTTTCTTT.

This clonotype was detected ten times or more. J is TRBJ2-1 and V is TRBV7-9, with D perhaps matching TRBD2 (7 bases). Looked up from germline, CDR1 is SEHNR and CDR2 is FQNEAQ (reference sequence). The ends were cut back, 11 bases at V and 7 bases at J, with 12 bases in the middle. This CDR3 is 11 amino acids long. CDR3 residues: CAPGGLNEQFF. The CDR3, as DNA: TGTGCCCCCGGGGGGCTTAATGAGCAGTTCTTC.

The J gene is TRBJ1-1, the V gene TRBV15; 7 bases are a match to TRBD1. The CDR3 contains 16 residues. Germline values: CDR1 LNHNV, CDR2 YYDKDF (reference sequence). V lost 3 bases to trimming and J lost 1 base; unmatched junction nucleotides: 8. The CDR3, as DNA: TGTGCCACCAGCAGGGAAATGGGACAGTGGAACACTGAAGCTTTCTTT. It codes for CATSREMGQWNTEAFF.

This clonotype appeared many times. The CDR3 loop is CASSVAGGGLGNEQFF. The CDR3 DNA is TGTGCCAGCAGCGTGGCAGGGGGCGGCCTTGGGAATGAGCAGTTCTTC. The V call is TRBV5-5, the J call TRBJ2-1, with 8 nucleotides matching TRBD1. The CDR3 runs to 16 residues. The V gene's germline CDR1 is SGHKS and CDR2 YYEKEE (reference sequence). V was pared by 4 bases and J by 7 bases, with 13 bases of the junction left unmatched.

This clonotype was detected ten times or more. V and J are TRBV13 and TRBJ2-1; D is uncertain. The CDR3 is 12 amino acids. CDR1 PRHDT and CDR2 FYEKMQ come from the germline V gene (reference sequence). Trimming left V 7 bases short and J 7 bases short, with 11 bases between. CDR3 loop: CASTRSGNEQFF. The CDR3 DNA reads as TGTGCCAGCACCAGATCCGGAAATGAGCAGTTCTTC.

This clonotype has at least ten counts. This rearrangement joins TRBV6-2 or TRBV6-3 to TRBJ1-1; D is perhaps TRBD1 (5 bases). Germline-derived CDR1 and CDR2 are MNHEY and SVGEGT. CDR3 length: 13 amino acids. V was clipped by 6 bases and J by 5 bases, with 13 bases between them. The CDR3 region is CASSQSGGTEAFF. DNA of the CDR3: TGTGCCAGCAGCCAGTCGGGGGGTACTGAAGCTTTCTTT.

As for this clonotype: At one end, the junction sequence differs from germline, possibly due to a read error. The chain employs TRBV6-5 and TRBJ2-3, with 12 bases identical to TRBD2. The CDR3 is made up of 18 amino acids. Germline assignment: CDR1 MNHEY and CDR2 SVGAGI. DNA of the CDR3: TGTGCCAGCAGTTTCCCGACTAGCGGGGGCCGGGGCACAGTTACGCAGTATTTT. Protein: CASSFPTSGGRGTVTQYF.

In this sample, this clonotype turned up a few times. The rearrangement links TRBV9 to TRBJ2-2, with 8 nucleotides matching TRBD2. The CDR3 runs 16 residues. The germline CDR1 and CDR2 sequences are SGDLS and YYNGEE. V gave up 1 base and J gave up 10 bases; unmatched junction bases: 12. CDR3 coding DNA: TGTGCCAGCAGCGTAACCGTAGCGGGGTGGATGGAGGAGCTGTTTTTT. Protein product: CASSVTVAGWMEELFF.

This clonotype was recorded many times. The chain combines TRBV27 with TRBJ2-3; 7 bases align to TRBD2. Trimming took 8 bases from V and 2 from J; bases not matched to a gene: 13. CDR1 is MNHEY, CDR2 SMNVEV, per germline (reference sequence). The CDR3 runs 16 residues. CDR3 residues: CASQFKWDYYTDTQYF. For the CDR3, the DNA is TGTGCCAGCCAGTTTAAGTGGGACTATTACACAGATACGCAGTATTTT.